The present T cell receptor (beta chain) was sequenced within a study of T-cell memory formation after mild COVID-19. Study outcomes and limitations: Clones from the second wave (peaking day 37) had unconfirmed SARS-CoV-2 specificity. Contracting CD4+ clones were located mainly in CM and EM, and CD8+ clones in EMRA.

TCRdb analysed the 5' RACE reads with MiXCR anew, one entry per CDR3 protein. The data contain 11,000 to 15,000 distinct CDR3 sequences, roughly 19% of them singletons. The CDR3 length is 12 residues. The V end lost 2 bases, the J end lost 8 bases, and 6 bases lay between the germline ends. Per the germline V gene, CDR1 is SGHNT and CDR2 is YENEEA. This clonotype was recorded at least ten times. The antigen is unknown. The receptor was isolated from an adult woman who had mild COVID-19 (a few samples of this study predate the infection). Cell type and time point are not known. V is TRBV11-3 and J is TRBJ2-2; D gene uncertain. The specimen was PBMCs or a T cell subset sorted from them (not recorded which). The CDR3 region has the DNA TGTGCCAGCAGCTTATTTCCGGGGGAGCTGTTTTTT. Its protein is CASSLFPGELFF. Full variable domain (remainder filled in from reference TRBV11-3 and TRBJ2-2): EAGVVQSPRYKIIEKKQPVAFWCNPISGHNTLYWYLQNLGQGPELLIRYENEEAVDDSQLPKDRFSAERLKGVDSTLKIQPAELGDSAVYLCASSLFPGELFFGEGSRLTVL.